Below are 13 T cell receptor beta chains sequenced from a single sample in a study of cytomegalovirus exposure and HLA in healthy donors. Primers for the PCR totalled 60 Vbeta and 13 Jbeta. TCRdb's table, derived via immunoSEQ multiplex PCR, lists solely in-frame clones and lacks some. The top ten clones hold roughly 3.6% of a sample with 150,000 to 200,000 clones, 81% of them seen once. Sequenced sample: PBMCs. All receptors derive from a man in his forties or fifties in good health and CMV-seropositive.

This clone has just one count. V and J are TRBV2 and TRBJ2-7, with TRBD2 matching over 7 bases. This CDR3 is 14 amino acids long. Germline CDR1 reads SNHLY; CDR2 reads FYNNEI. Trimming cost V 5 bases and J 3 bases; bases outside gene matches: 7. The CDR3: CASSIGTIVYEQYF. For the CDR3, the DNA is TGTGCCAGCAGTATAGGGACTATCGTCTACGAGCAGTACTTC.

This clone was observed a handful of times. The chain links TRBV5-1 to TRBJ2-4; weak D call: TRBD1 (6 bases). The V end lost 0 bases, the J end lost 7 bases, and 14 bases lay between the germline ends. Germline CDR1 and CDR2: SGHRS and YFSETQ. The CDR3 has 15 residues. In nucleotides, the CDR3 is TGCGCCAGCAGCTTGGACAGGGCCTTCGGGAACATTCAGTACTTC. Amino acids: CASSLDRAFGNIQYF.

CDR3 bases: TGCAGCGCCGGGAGGGCAGGGGGGCCTGAAGCTTTCTTT. It is translated as CSAGRAGGPEAFF. This chain joins TRBV29-1 and TRBJ1-1; TRBD1 agrees at 7 bases. The junction had 11 bases not matched to a gene; V was cut back by 7 bases and J by 6 bases. Germline V gives CDR1 SQVTM, CDR2 ANQGSEA. The CDR3 is 13 residues long.

The V and J genes are TRBV7-3 and TRBJ2-2, with D possibly matching TRBD1 (6 bases). Germline-derived CDR1 and CDR2 are SGHTA and FQGTGA. V shed 5 bases and J shed 4 bases, with 14 bases lying between them. The CDR3 contains 15 residues. CDR3 DNA: TGTGCCAGCAGCCCGGGACAAAGGGGCACCGGGGAGCTGTTTTTT. This gives the protein CASSPGQRGTGELFF.

The chain uses TRBV7-9 and TRBJ1-5; TRBD1 aligns across 7 bases. The CDR3 spans 13 residues. Trimming took 5 bases from V and 5 from J; bases not matched to a gene: 3. Germline CDR1 and CDR2: SEHNR and FQNEAQ (reference sequence). CDR3 nucleotides: TGTGCCAGCAGCCCCGACAGGGATCAGCCCCAGCATTTT. It translates to CASSPDRDQPQHF.

V and J are TRBV6-6 and TRBJ1-2, with D unclear. This CDR3 is 14 amino acids long. V lost 3 bases and J lost 2, with 10 bases in between. The germline V gene encodes CDR1 MNHNY and CDR2 SVGAGI (reference sequence). CDR3 amino acids: CASSYGSANYGYTF. Written as DNA, the CDR3 is TGTGCCAGCAGTTATGGGAGTGCGAACTATGGCTACACCTTC.

The chain links TRBV18 to TRBJ1-4; possible D gene TRBD1, 5 bases. Germline V CDR1 and CDR2: KGHSH, LQKENI. V lost 3 bases, J lost 6 bases, and 17 bases lay in between. This CDR3 comprises 16 residues. Here the CDR3 DNA reads TGTGCCAGCTCACCGGGGCCTCCGGGTATTGATGAAAAACTGTTTTTT. It translates to CASSPGPPGIDEKLFF.

The rearrangement joins TRBV15 to TRBJ1-3; 7 bases line up with TRBD1. V lost 4 bases to trimming and J lost 0 bases; unmatched junction nucleotides: 12. The CDR3 has 18 residues. Germline V lookup: CDR1 LNHNV, CDR2 YYDKDF (reference sequence). CDR3 in amino acids: CATSTTKGAKSSGNTIYF. The CDR3 DNA sequence: TGTGCCACCAGCACTACCAAGGGGGCTAAGAGCTCTGGAAACACCATATATTTT. The entire variable domain, with the rest obtained from reference TRBV15 and TRBJ1-3, is as follows: DAMVIQNPRYQVTQFGKPVTLSCSQTLNHNVMYWYQQKSSQAPKLLFHYYDKDFNNEADTPDNFQSRRPNTSFCFLDIRSPGLGDTAMYLCATSTTKGAKSSGNTIYFGEGSWLTVV.

This clone turned up a few times. The chain links TRBV6-6 to TRBJ1-1, with D hard to call. Germline V gives CDR1 MNHNY, CDR2 SVGAGI (reference sequence). The V and J ends lost 2 bases and 1 base respectively, with 8 bases between them. This CDR3 contains 14 residues. The CDR3 DNA reads as TGTGCCAGCAGTTACAGCATTCGGAACACTGAAGCTTTCTTT. This codes for CASSYSIRNTEAFF.

This clone appeared a few times. The rearrangement uses TRBV5-1 and TRBJ2-7; perhaps TRBD2 as D (6 bases). Germline CDR1 is SGHRS and CDR2 is YFSETQ. V lost 0 bases and J 6 bases, leaving 13 bases between the germline ends. The CDR3 is made up of 14 amino acids. For the CDR3, the DNA is TGCGCCAGCAGCTTGGCCGGGAGTGGCAGCGAGCAGTACTTC. It yields the protein CASSLAGSGSEQYF. Complete variable domain (other parts from reference TRBV5-1 and TRBJ2-7): KAGVTQTPRYLIKTRGQQVTLSCSPISGHRSVSWYQQTPGQGLQFLFEYFSETQRNKGNFPGRFSGRQFSNSRSEMNVSTLELGDSALYLCASSLAGSGSEQYFGPGTRLTVT.

This clone was seen a handful of times. The rearrangement links TRBV6-6 to TRBJ1-5; D is ambiguous. This CDR3 region has 14 residues. V lost 0 bases, J lost 6 bases, and 9 bases lay in between. Germline lookup yields CDR1 MNHNY and CDR2 SVGAGI (reference sequence). CDR3 nucleotide sequence: TGTGCCAGCAGTTACTCGACATCGGCTCAGCCCCAGCATTTT. Amino acid sequence: CASSYSTSAQPQHF.

CDR3 sequence: CASIPDRRNQPQHF. The DNA of the CDR3 is TGTGCCAGCATCCCTGACAGGAGAAATCAGCCCCAGCATTTT. V and J are TRBV28 and TRBJ1-5, with D perhaps matching TRBD1 (6 bases). V was pared by 7 bases and J by 4 bases, with 14 bases between. This CDR3 comprises 14 residues. Germline loops: CDR1 MDHEN, CDR2 SYDVKM.

The rearrangement uses TRBV28 and TRBJ2-1; 12 positions match TRBD2. The CDR3 length is 15 residues. CDR1 and CDR2 (germline): MDHEN, SYDVKM. Trimming cost V 6 bases and J 7 bases; bases outside gene matches: 7. Written as DNA, the CDR3 is TGTGCCAGCAGCCTGACTAGCGGGAGTGCGAATGAGCAGTTCTTC. Protein product: CASSLTSGSANEQFF.